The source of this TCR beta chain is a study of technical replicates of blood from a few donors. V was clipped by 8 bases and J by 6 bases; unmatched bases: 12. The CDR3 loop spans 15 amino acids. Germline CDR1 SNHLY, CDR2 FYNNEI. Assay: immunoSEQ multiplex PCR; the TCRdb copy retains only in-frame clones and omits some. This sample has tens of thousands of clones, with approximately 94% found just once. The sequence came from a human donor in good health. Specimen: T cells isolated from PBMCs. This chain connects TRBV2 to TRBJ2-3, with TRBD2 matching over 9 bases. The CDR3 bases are TGTGCCAGCTTAATTGGAGCGGGAGGCCCGGATACGCAGTATTTT. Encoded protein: CASLIGAGGPDTQYF.